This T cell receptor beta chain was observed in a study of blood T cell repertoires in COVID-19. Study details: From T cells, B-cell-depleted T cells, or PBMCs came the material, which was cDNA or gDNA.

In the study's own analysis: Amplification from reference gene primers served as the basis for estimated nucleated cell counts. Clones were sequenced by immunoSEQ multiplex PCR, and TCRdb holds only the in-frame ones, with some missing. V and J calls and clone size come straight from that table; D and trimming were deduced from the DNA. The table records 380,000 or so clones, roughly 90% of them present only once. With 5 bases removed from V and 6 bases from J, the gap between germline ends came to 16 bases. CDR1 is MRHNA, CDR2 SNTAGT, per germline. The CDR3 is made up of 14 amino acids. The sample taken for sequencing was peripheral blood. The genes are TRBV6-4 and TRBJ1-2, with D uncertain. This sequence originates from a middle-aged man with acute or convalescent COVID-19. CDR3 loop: CASSPGRAQNGYTF. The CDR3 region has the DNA TGTGCCAGCAGTCCGGGGAGGGCGCAGAATGGCTACACCTTC.